This passage covers 26 T cell receptor beta chains from one sample sequenced in a study of blood T cell repertoires in COVID-19. The table came from immunoSEQ multiplex PCR; TCRdb's copy has only in-frame clones and leaves some out. In the table there are approximately 200,000 clones, nearly 90% of which are singletons. The sequenced material came from PBMCs or T cells enriched from blood (not recorded which). The receptors here all came from a man in his thirties or forties who had recovered from COVID-19.

The V and J genes are TRBV3-1 (or the pseudogene TRBV3-2) and TRBJ2-3; the D gene is possibly TRBD2 (5 bases). CDR3 size: 15 residues. In germline, CDR1 is LGHDT, CDR2 YNNKEL (reference sequence). Trimming cost V 3 bases and J 7 bases, with 17 bases left between them. This CDR3 is CASSQMSGSLYTQYF. CDR3 DNA sequence: TGTGCCAGCAGCCAGATGAGCGGATCGTTGTATACGCAGTATTTT.

This chain joins TRBV7-2 and TRBJ1-2, with 7 bases matching TRBD1. The CDR3 is made up of 14 amino acids. V shed 6 bases, J shed 4 bases, and the junction held 8 bases outside the gene matches. Per germline, CDR1 SGHTA and CDR2 FQGNSA. The CDR3 protein is CASSQQTGTYGYTF. CDR3 nucleotides: TGTGCCAGCAGTCAACAGACAGGGACCTATGGCTACACCTTC.

The rearrangement joins TRBV5-1 to TRBJ2-7, with 10 bases matching TRBD2. J gave up 0 bases and V 5 bases, and 8 bases lay outside the gene matches. Germline CDR1 SGHRS, CDR2 YFSETQ. The CDR3 extends over 16 amino acids. CDR3 in amino acids: CASSSVLAGDSYEQYF. CDR3 nucleotides: TGCGCCAGCAGTTCCGTTCTAGCGGGGGACTCCTACGAGCAGTACTTC.

The V and J genes are TRBV2 and TRBJ2-7; 7 nucleotides agree with TRBD1. CDR3 length: 13 amino acids. V was clipped by 5 bases and J by 3 bases; unmatched bases: 4. The germline CDR1 and CDR2 sequences are SNHLY and FYNNEI. CDR3 region: CASSPGQDYEQYF. CDR3 DNA: TGTGCCAGCAGTCCTGGACAGGACTACGAGCAGTACTTC.

This chain connects TRBV13 to TRBJ2-5; 9 bases are shared with TRBD2. In germline, CDR1 is PRHDT, CDR2 FYEKMQ (reference sequence). The trim removed 2 bases at V and 2 bases at J, leaving 3 bases unmatched. CDR3 length equals 15 residues. DNA of the CDR3: TGTGCCAGCAGCTTACGACTAGCGGCTCAAGAGACCCAGTACTTC. As protein: CASSLRLAAQETQYF.

The chain employs TRBV28 and TRBJ1-2; unclear D gene. Trimming removed 1 base from V and 6 bases from J, with 6 bases in between. Germline lookup yields CDR1 MDHEN and CDR2 SYDVKM. This CDR3 region has 12 residues. The CDR3 loop is CASSLSADGYTF. The CDR3 DNA reads as TGTGCCAGCAGTTTATCCGCGGATGGCTACACCTTC.

V is TRBV6-5 and J is TRBJ1-5; weak D call: TRBD1 (5 bases). The germline V and J ends were trimmed by 2 bases and 4 bases, with 9 bases remaining between them. This CDR3 contains 14 residues. Germline V gene sequence: CDR1 MNHEY, CDR2 SVGAGI. CDR3 sequence (DNA): TGTGCCAGCAGTTACAGGGGAGGGAATCAGCCCCAGCATTTT. Translating it yields CASSYRGGNQPQHF.

The chain joins TRBV28 to TRBJ1-2; D gene uncertain. The CDR3 sequence is 14 residues long. CDR1 is MDHEN, CDR2 SYDVKM, per germline. V lost 3 bases and J lost 4, with 12 bases in between. CDR3 loop: CASSFSGFSYGYTF. In nucleotides, the CDR3 is TGTGCCAGCAGTTTCTCGGGGTTCAGCTATGGCTACACCTTC.

The V and J genes are TRBV24-1 and TRBJ1-2; 11 nucleotides align to TRBD1. The trim removed 3 bases at V and 2 bases at J, leaving 7 bases unmatched. Germline V lookup: CDR1 KGHDR, CDR2 SFDVKD. The CDR3 contains 17 residues. CDR3 protein: CATSDGDRGKGNYGYTF. The DNA of the CDR3 is TGTGCCACCAGTGATGGGGACAGGGGGAAAGGGAACTATGGCTACACCTTC.

As DNA, the CDR3 is TGTGCCAGCAGCTCCGCTAGAGCTGAAGCTTTCTTT. This gives the protein CASSSARAEAFF. The rearrangement joins TRBV7-9 to TRBJ1-1; D is unclear. Germline-derived CDR1 and CDR2 are SEHNR and FQNEAQ (reference sequence). The CDR3 loop spans 12 amino acids. The V and J ends lost 4 bases and 6 bases respectively, with 9 bases between them.

The genes are TRBV10-2 and TRBJ1-4; 9 nucleotides line up with TRBD1. V shed 5 bases, J shed 11 bases, and the junction held 6 bases outside the gene matches. CDR3 length equals 13 residues. From germline, CDR1 is WSHSY and CDR2 SAAADI. The CDR3 DNA is TGCGCCAGCAGTAGGGACAGGGCCGACAAACTGTTTTTT. It yields the protein CASSRDRADKLFF.

V is TRBV4-1 and J is TRBJ2-3; 7 bases match TRBD1. The CDR3 is made up of 15 amino acids. Germline V lookup: CDR1 MGHRA, CDR2 YSYEKL. V trimming: 3 bases; J trimming: 5 bases; junction bases outside the gene matches: 8. Here the CDR3 reads CASSHPIHRGDTQYF. Here the CDR3 DNA reads TGCGCCAGCAGCCACCCAATCCACAGGGGAGATACGCAGTATTTT.

V usage is TRBV4-1 and J usage is TRBJ1-5, with D perhaps TRBD1 (5 bases). The V gene lost 3 bases and the J gene lost 2 bases, with 8 bases spanning the gap. The CDR3 loop spans 14 amino acids. CDR1 and CDR2 (germline): MGHRA, YSYEKL. CDR3 in amino acids: CASSHDRGNQPQHF. CDR3 in DNA: TGCGCCAGCAGCCATGACAGAGGCAATCAGCCCCAGCATTTT.

The V gene is TRBV7-2, the J gene TRBJ1-3; 9 bases fit TRBD1. CDR3 length equals 17 residues. The V segment lost 5 bases and the J segment 2 bases; nucleotides outside the gene matches: 10. Germline values: CDR1 SGHTA, CDR2 FQGNSA. The CDR3 reads CASSPGGQGTTGNTIYF. The CDR3 DNA follows: TGTGCCAGCAGCCCAGGGGGACAGGGAACGACTGGAAACACCATATATTTT.

J is TRBJ1-2 and V is TRBV2; D call uncertain. With 4 bases removed from V and 5 bases from J, the gap between germline ends came to 17 bases. CDR1 SNHLY and CDR2 FYNNEI come from the germline V gene. This CDR3 region has 15 residues. The CDR3 DNA follows: TGTGCCAGCAGTGTTACCCTCGCAGGATCTTATGGCTACACCTTC. It is translated as CASSVTLAGSYGYTF.

J is TRBJ2-1 and V is TRBV27; tentatively, D is TRBD2 (5 bases). The CDR3 length is 15 residues. Germline CDR1 and CDR2: MNHEY and SMNVEV (reference sequence). With 7 bases removed from V and 5 bases from J, the gap between germline ends came to 18 bases. Here the CDR3 DNA reads TGTGCCAGCACCGAGGGTTCGGGTCCCCACAATGAGCAGTTCTTC. The encoded protein is CASTEGSGPHNEQFF.

The chain links TRBV27 to TRBJ2-7; TRBD1 aligns across 10 bases. The CDR3 runs to 13 residues. With 4 bases clipped from V and 5 bases from J, the junction kept 2 bases outside the gene matches. From germline, CDR1 is MNHEY and CDR2 SMNVEV (reference sequence). DNA of the CDR3: TGTGCCAGCAGTTCGGGACAGGGGAACGAGCAGTACTTC. Translating it yields CASSSGQGNEQYF.

V is TRBV5-1 and J is TRBJ1-6, with TRBD1 identical over 8 bases. Germline loops: CDR1 SGHRS, CDR2 YFSETQ. The CDR3 is 14 amino acids. V gave up 3 bases and J gave up 12 bases; unmatched junction bases: 8. The CDR3 DNA reads as TGCGCCAGCAGCTCCGGACAGGGTAATCGACCCCTCCACTTT. Its translation: CASSSGQGNRPLHF.

The V gene is TRBV30, the J gene TRBJ1-2; D remains unclear. The CDR3 sequence is 11 residues long. Per the germline V gene, CDR1 is GTSNPN and CDR2 is SVGIG (reference sequence). V shed 2 bases and J shed 7 bases, with 8 bases lying between them. The CDR3 loop is CAWSMSFGYTF. CDR3 nucleotides: TGTGCCTGGAGTATGAGCTTTGGCTACACCTTC.

The rearrangement uses TRBV29-1 and TRBJ2-7, with D tentatively TRBD1 or TRBD2 (6 bases each). Trimming removed 7 bases from V and 4 bases from J, with 11 bases in between. Germline V lookup: CDR1 SQVTM, CDR2 ANQGSEA. The CDR3 extends over 11 amino acids. CDR3 bases: TGCAGCGCGGGGGCGGAGTACGAGCAGTACTTC. It translates to CSAGAEYEQYF.

The chain employs TRBV19 and TRBJ1-1; a possible D gene is TRBD1 (6 bases). The CDR3 spans 16 residues. Germline V lookup: CDR1 LNHDA, CDR2 SQIVND (reference sequence). The V end lost 5 bases, the J end lost 0 bases, and 16 bases lay between the germline ends. CDR3 in DNA: TGTGCCAGTAGTCCACAGGGTAAATTACTGAACACTGAAGCTTTCTTT. Translation gives CASSPQGKLLNTEAFF.

The chain has TRBV5-6 and TRBJ2-2; 12 bases agree with TRBD2. This CDR3 has 17 residues. Germline CDR1 SGHDT, CDR2 YYEEEE. After removal of 0 bases from V and 3 bases from J, the junction contained 3 bases not matched to a gene. This CDR3 is CASSLVLAGGHTGELFF. The CDR3 DNA is TGTGCCAGCAGCTTGGTACTAGCGGGAGGTCACACCGGGGAGCTGTTTTTT.

The chain has TRBV19 and TRBJ1-2; D gene uncertain. The CDR3 runs to 14 residues. Germline CDR1 reads LNHDA; CDR2 reads SQIVND (reference sequence). V lost 5 bases, J lost 0 bases, and 10 bases lay in between. In DNA form, the CDR3 reads TGTGCCAGTAGTTCGGGTGCCGCTAACTATGGCTACACCTTC. Residues: CASSSGAANYGYTF.

The rearrangement joins TRBV9 to TRBJ2-7; the match to TRBD2 covers 7 bases. The CDR3 runs 14 residues. Germline values: CDR1 SGDLS, CDR2 YYNGEE. The V gene end was trimmed by 0 bases and the J gene end by 6 bases; junction bases not matched to a gene: 6. The CDR3: CASSVGLASSEQYF. The CDR3 DNA is TGTGCCAGCAGCGTAGGACTAGCCTCCAGCGAGCAGTACTTC.

The chain joins TRBV7-2 to TRBJ2-5, with 7 bases fitting TRBD2. The CDR3 has 17 amino acids. The ends lost 1 base at V and 4 bases at J; junction bases unmatched: 12. Germline assignment: CDR1 SGHTA and CDR2 FQGNSA. The CDR3: CASSLGAQTSLTETQYF. The CDR3 DNA sequence: TGTGCCAGCAGCTTAGGAGCCCAGACTAGCCTTACAGAGACCCAGTACTTC.

The gene calls are TRBV11-2 and TRBJ2-5, with D hard to call. Looked up from germline, CDR1 is SGHAT and CDR2 is FQNNGV. This CDR3 has 13 residues. V was shortened by 0 bases and J by 4 bases, with 6 bases between the two germline ends. This chain's CDR3 is CASSLDRGETQYF. The CDR3 nucleotides read TGTGCCAGCAGCTTAGATCGAGGAGAGACCCAGTACTTC.